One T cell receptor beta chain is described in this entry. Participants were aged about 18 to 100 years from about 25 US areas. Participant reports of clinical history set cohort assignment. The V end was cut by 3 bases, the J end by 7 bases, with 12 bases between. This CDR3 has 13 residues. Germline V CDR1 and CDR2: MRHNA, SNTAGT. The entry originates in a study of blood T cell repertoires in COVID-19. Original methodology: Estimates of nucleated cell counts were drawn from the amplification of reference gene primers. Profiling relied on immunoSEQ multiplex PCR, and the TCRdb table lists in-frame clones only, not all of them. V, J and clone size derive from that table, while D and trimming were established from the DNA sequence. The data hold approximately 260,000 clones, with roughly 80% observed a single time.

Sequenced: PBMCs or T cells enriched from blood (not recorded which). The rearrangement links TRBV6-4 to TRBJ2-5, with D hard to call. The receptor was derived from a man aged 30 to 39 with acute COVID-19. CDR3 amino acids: CASSEGSEGTQYF. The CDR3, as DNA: TGTGCCAGCAGTGAAGGCAGCGAAGGGACCCAGTACTTC.